The 21 T cell receptor beta chains listed next were all sequenced from one sample in a study of T cell responses to AZD1222 COVID-19 vaccine. Only in-frame clones appear in the TCRdb table, and some are missing; sequencing was by immunoSEQ multiplex PCR. The sample contains some 120,000 clones, less than 90% of which appear only once. Sequenced here: peripheral blood, sampled on day 0 of AZD1222 vaccination. These receptor sequences come from an adult in good health.

This rearrangement joins TRBV12-3 or TRBV12-4 to TRBJ2-7; possible D gene TRBD1, 6 bases. V was pared by 5 bases and J by 3 bases, with 11 bases between. The CDR3 runs to 13 residues. The CDR3 reads CASSLGASYEQYF. CDR3 bases: TGTGCCAGCAGTCTGGGGGCGAGCTACGAGCAGTACTTC.

The chain couples TRBV5-4 to TRBJ2-7; no clear D gene. The germline V and J ends were trimmed by 2 bases and 2 bases, with 11 bases remaining between them. CDR1 is SGHNT and CDR2 is YYREEE in the germline V gene (reference sequence). The CDR3 sequence is 14 residues long. CDR3 sequence reads: CASSLLTGPYEQYF. CDR3 sequence (DNA): TGTGCCAGCAGCTTATTAACTGGACCCTACGAGCAGTACTTC.

The chain couples TRBV28 to TRBJ2-1; no clear D gene. This CDR3 is 13 amino acids long. Trimming stripped 1 base from V and 10 bases from J, with 11 bases between. Germline V CDR1 and CDR2: MDHEN, SYDVKM. CDR3: CASSLYDSSEQFF. CDR3 bases: TGTGCCAGCAGTTTATATGATTCGAGCGAGCAGTTCTTC. Using reference TRBV28 and TRBJ2-1 for the parts outside the CDR3, the full variable domain is DVKVTQSSRYLVKRTGEKVFLECVQDMDHENMFWYRQDPGLGLRLIYFSYDVKMKEKGDIPEGYSVSREKKERFSLILESASTNQTSMYLCASSLYDSSEQFFGPGTRLTVL.

V is TRBV5-1 and J is TRBJ2-5; D possibly uses TRBD1 or TRBD2 (6 bases each). CDR3 length: 15 amino acids. The germline V and J ends were trimmed by 3 bases and 5 bases, with 17 bases remaining between them. Germline CDR1 SGHRS, CDR2 YFSETQ. The CDR3 region is CASSYWDTSGETQYF. DNA for the CDR3: TGCGCCAGCAGCTATTGGGACACAAGCGGGGAGACCCAGTACTTC.

DNA for the CDR3: TGTGCCAGCAGCGCGGACAGGGGGCGGTGGGAGCAGTACTTC. Its translation: CASSADRGRWEQYF. The chain combines TRBV9 with TRBJ2-7; TRBD1 matches 11 bases. This CDR3 is built from 14 residues. J was trimmed by 7 bases and V by 3 bases; bases with no gene match: 6. Per the germline V gene, CDR1 is SGDLS and CDR2 is YYNGEE.

This chain uses TRBV27 with TRBJ2-7; D perhaps matches TRBD1 (5 bases). The length of the CDR3 is 15 residues. V lost 2 bases and J lost 3, with 14 bases in between. The germline V gene has CDR1 MNHEY and CDR2 SMNVEV (reference sequence). In DNA, the CDR3 is TGTGCCAGCAGTTTAAGGGTGGGGCAGGGCTACGAGCAGTACTTC. Its translation is CASSLRVGQGYEQYF.

The chain employs TRBV7-9 and TRBJ1-1; D is unresolved. Germline CDR1 SEHNR, CDR2 FQNEAQ (reference sequence). V lost 6 bases and J 4 bases, leaving 15 bases between the germline ends. This CDR3 has 14 residues. The CDR3 protein is CASSASDRATEAFF. For the CDR3, the DNA is TGTGCCAGCAGTGCCTCCGATCGTGCCACTGAAGCTTTCTTT.

This clone was found once. Relative to the germline gene, one junction end is altered; a read error may explain this. This sequence joins TRBV30 and TRBJ2-3, with D perhaps being TRBD1 or TRBD2 (5 bases each). The CDR3 covers 13 residues. CDR1 is GTSNPN, CDR2 SVGIG, per germline (reference sequence). The CDR3 nucleotides read TGTGCCTGCCAACTCCCTGCCCCCGGGGCCCAATGTTTT. Protein sequence: CACQLPAPGAQCF.

The chain recombines TRBV19 with TRBJ1-5; D remains ambiguous. The CDR3 has 15 residues. Germline CDR1 is LNHDA and CDR2 is SQIVND (reference sequence). V lost 4 bases and J lost 0, with 10 bases in between. The DNA for the CDR3 is TGTGCCAGTAGTACTACTACGAATAGCAATCAGCCCCAGCATTTT. This translates into CASSTTTNSNQPQHF. The whole variable domain, filled in from reference TRBV19 and TRBJ1-5, reads DGGITQSPKYLFRKEGQNVTLSCEQNLNHDAMYWYRQDPGQGLRLIYYSQIVNDFQKGDIAEGYSVSREKKESFPLTVTSAQKNPTAFYLCASSTTTNSNQPQHFGDGTRLSIL.

The chain uses TRBV28 and TRBJ2-1; TRBD2 agrees at 7 bases. CDR1 is MDHEN, CDR2 SYDVKM, per germline. V lost 2 bases to trimming and J lost 7 bases; unmatched junction nucleotides: 5. The CDR3 totals 14 residues. The CDR3 loop is CASSLAAGVNEQFF. DNA for the CDR3: TGTGCCAGCAGTTTAGCCGCGGGAGTAAATGAGCAGTTCTTC. The full variable domain, completed using reference TRBV28 and TRBJ2-1, is DVKVTQSSRYLVKRTGEKVFLECVQDMDHENMFWYRQDPGLGLRLIYFSYDVKMKEKGDIPEGYSVSREKKERFSLILESASTNQTSMYLCASSLAAGVNEQFFGPGTRLTVL.

In its sample, this clone was seen once. This sequence joins TRBV6-5 and TRBJ1-6, with 7 bases aligning to TRBD1. CDR3 size: 13 residues. J lost 5 bases, V lost 6 bases, and 1 base had no gene match. Germline CDR1 MNHEY, CDR2 SVGAGI. The CDR3 spells CASSDRDNSPLHF. Here the CDR3 DNA reads TGTGCCAGCAGCGACAGGGATAATTCACCCCTCCACTTT.

V usage is TRBV28 and J usage is TRBJ1-5; D uncertain. The CDR3 spans 13 residues. Looked up from germline, CDR1 is MDHEN and CDR2 is SYDVKM. The ends were cut back, 6 bases at V and 5 bases at J, with 11 bases in the middle. The CDR3 bases are TGTGCCAGCAGACGTGCAGGCGATCAGCCCCAGCATTTT. The encoded protein is CASRRAGDQPQHF.

The V call is TRBV19, the J call TRBJ1-4, with D tentatively TRBD1 (5 bases). Deletions cut 6 bases from V and 3 bases from J, with 17 bases between. Germline CDR1 LNHDA, CDR2 SQIVND (reference sequence). This CDR3 comprises 16 residues. CDR3 region: CASSPRARGANEKLFF. The CDR3 DNA follows: TGTGCCAGTAGCCCACGGGCGAGGGGCGCTAATGAAAAACTGTTTTTT.

The rearrangement uses TRBV6-2 or TRBV6-3 and TRBJ2-5, with a tentative D call TRBD1 (5 bases). CDR1 is MNHEY and CDR2 is SVGEGT in the germline V gene. Deletions cut 6 bases from V and 2 bases from J, with 10 bases between. The CDR3 is made up of 13 amino acids. The CDR3 DNA sequence: TGTGCCAGCAGCTCTGGGGCACAAGAGACCCAGTACTTC. This sequence encodes CASSSGAQETQYF.

The chain has TRBV29-1 and TRBJ2-7; 9 bases map to TRBD1. After removal of 4 bases from V and 6 bases from J, the junction contained 7 bases not matched to a gene. Germline V gene lookup returns CDR1 SQVTM and CDR2 ANQGSEA. This CDR3 comprises 13 residues. CDR3 residues: CSVVRDREGEQYF. The CDR3 nucleotides are TGCAGCGTTGTCCGGGACAGGGAGGGCGAGCAGTACTTC.

The chain combines TRBV29-1 with TRBJ1-4; 9 bases line up with TRBD1. The CDR3 spans 14 residues. Germline CDR1 SQVTM, CDR2 ANQGSEA. Trimming took 5 bases from V and 8 from J; bases not matched to a gene: 9. The CDR3 nucleotides read TGCAGCGTTTCCCGGACAGGGGCGAACGAAAAACTGTTTTTT. Amino acids: CSVSRTGANEKLFF.

The rearrangement uses TRBV4-1 and TRBJ1-4, with TRBD1 identical over 10 bases. The CDR3 sequence is 21 residues long. The V and J ends lost 3 bases and 2 bases, in that order; junction bases with no gene match: 18. Germline V gene data show CDR1 as MGHRA and CDR2 as YSYEKL. CDR3 residues: CASSHPSLGRTGGSTNEKLFF. For the CDR3, the DNA is TGCGCCAGCAGCCATCCGTCCCTGGGGCGGACAGGGGGTTCGACTAATGAAAAACTGTTTTTT.

V usage is TRBV29-1 and J usage is TRBJ1-3; 7 nucleotides line up with TRBD1. This CDR3 comprises 16 residues. The germline V gene has CDR1 SQVTM and CDR2 ANQGSEA. Trimming took 7 bases from V and 2 from J; bases not matched to a gene: 14. CDR3 in amino acids: CSGLTGQDFTGNTIYF. DNA for the CDR3: TGCAGCGGCCTCACCGGACAGGATTTTACTGGAAACACCATATATTTT.

In this sample, this clone turned up once. CDR3: CAWSEGGFEQYF. CDR3 sequence (DNA): TGTGCCTGGAGTGAGGGAGGGTTCGAGCAGTACTTC. The chain carries TRBV30 and TRBJ2-7; 7 nucleotides match TRBD2. V trimming: 1 base; J trimming: 6 bases; junction bases outside the gene matches: 3. Germline loops: CDR1 GTSNPN, CDR2 SVGIG (reference sequence). CDR3 length: 12 residues. The full variable domain, rest sourced from reference TRBV30 and TRBJ2-7, is SQTIHQWPATLVQPVGSPLSLECTVEGTSNPNLYWYRQAAGRGLQLLFYSVGIGQISSEVPQNLSASRPQDRQFILSSKKLLLSDSGFYLCAWSEGGFEQYFGPGTRLTVT.

This clone was detected many times. V usage is TRBV2 and J usage is TRBJ2-7; D possibly corresponds to TRBD1 (6 bases). The V gene lost 2 bases and the J gene lost 3 bases, with 14 bases spanning the gap. The CDR3 contains 15 residues. Germline assignment: CDR1 SNHLY and CDR2 FYNNEI. The CDR3 coding sequence is TGTGCCAGCAGTGAACAGGGGAATCCTCACTACGAGCAGTACTTC. It codes for CASSEQGNPHYEQYF.

The chain carries TRBV4-2 and TRBJ2-3; D ambiguous. Trimming shortened V by 1 base and J by 2 bases, and 4 bases separated the two germline ends. Germline values: CDR1 LGHNA, CDR2 YNFKEQ. The CDR3 extends over 13 amino acids. The CDR3 reads CASSQANTDTQYF. CDR3 in DNA: TGTGCCAGCAGCCAAGCAAACACAGATACGCAGTATTTT.